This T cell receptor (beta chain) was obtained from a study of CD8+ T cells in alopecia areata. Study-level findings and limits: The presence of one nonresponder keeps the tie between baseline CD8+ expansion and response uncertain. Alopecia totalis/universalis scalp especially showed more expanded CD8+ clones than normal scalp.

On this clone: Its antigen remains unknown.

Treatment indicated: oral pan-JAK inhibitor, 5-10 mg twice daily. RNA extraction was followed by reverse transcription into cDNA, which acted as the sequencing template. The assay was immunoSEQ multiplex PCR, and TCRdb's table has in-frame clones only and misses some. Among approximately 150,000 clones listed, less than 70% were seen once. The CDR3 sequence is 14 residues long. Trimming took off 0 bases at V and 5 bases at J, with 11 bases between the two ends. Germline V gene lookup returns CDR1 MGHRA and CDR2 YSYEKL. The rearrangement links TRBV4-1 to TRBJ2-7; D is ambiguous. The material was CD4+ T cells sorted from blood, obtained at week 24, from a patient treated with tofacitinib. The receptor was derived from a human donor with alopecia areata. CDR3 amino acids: CASSQDRRKDEQYF. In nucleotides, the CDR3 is TGCGCCAGCAGCCAAGATCGAAGGAAGGACGAGCAGTACTTC.